This T cell receptor beta chain was identified in a study of beta chain features in type 1 diabetes. This clone has only a few counts. What it recognizes is unknown. The germline gives CDR1 SGHRS, CDR2 YFSETQ. J was trimmed by 6 bases and V by 0 bases; bases with no gene match: 5. This CDR3 spans 16 amino acids. General study points: All four CD4+ subsets from Type 1 diabetes patients carried moderately but significantly shorter TCRB CDR3s.

Investigators reverse transcribed all isolated RNA, so they sequenced expressed TCRB transcripts. Several million reads was the average for naive, central memory and regulatory T cell samples. Produced via immunoSEQ multiplex PCR; TCRdb's table is partial and in-frame only. The sample has about 340,000 clones; approximately 15% are singletons. This receptor was identified in a woman aged 18-29 years with type 1 diabetes. The chain recombines TRBV5-1 with TRBJ2-7; 14 bases align to TRBD2. The source material was naive CD4+ T cells from blood. The CDR3 spells CASSLGTSGRTGEQYF. CDR3 coding DNA: TGCGCCAGCAGCTTGGGGACTAGCGGGAGGACGGGCGAGCAGTACTTC.